The T cell receptor (beta chain) described here comes from a study of regulatory T cells in long-lasting Graves disease. In the case of this clonotype: Antigen specificity is unknown. This may be a read error, as it is one base from a much larger clone.

Time point meaning: newly diagnosed GD, antithyroid drugs for less than 3 months. The TCR library was made from RNA that had been extracted from PBMCs in TRIzol. It was an endocrinology department in Xi'an, China, that provided the patients. Study-level results: Persistent disease was associated with favored TRBV28 usage and with favored use of TRBJ1-2 and TRBJ2-5. Persistent patients had a count of shared public clonotypes (more than 2,500) that exceeded that of new patients (around 970).

Germline values: CDR1 MNHNS, CDR2 SASEGT. This CDR3 spans 13 amino acids. For TCR beta, libraries came from iRepertoire HTBI primers and Arm-PCR of CDR3 regions. MiXCR, applied by TCRdb to the multiplex PCR reads, yields one record per CDR3 protein. The sample holds approximately 560,000 distinct CDR3 sequences, roughly a sixth seen once. The same sample was also used in a study of T cells in Graves' hyperthyroidism and ophthalmopathy. This second report adds: Separation of ophthalmopathy from stable hyperthyroidism was achieved by a 13 V-J model.

The sample was peripheral blood mononuclear cells (PBMCs), taken at new diagnosis, from a patient treated with antithyroid drugs. V and J are TRBV6-1 and TRBJ1-1; possibly TRBD1 for D (5 bases). The receptor was derived from a man between 18 and 29 years old with Graves disease. The CDR3 nucleotides are TGTGCCAGCAGTCCGACAGACAACACTGAAGCTTCCTTT. Amino acid sequence: CASSPTDNTEASF.